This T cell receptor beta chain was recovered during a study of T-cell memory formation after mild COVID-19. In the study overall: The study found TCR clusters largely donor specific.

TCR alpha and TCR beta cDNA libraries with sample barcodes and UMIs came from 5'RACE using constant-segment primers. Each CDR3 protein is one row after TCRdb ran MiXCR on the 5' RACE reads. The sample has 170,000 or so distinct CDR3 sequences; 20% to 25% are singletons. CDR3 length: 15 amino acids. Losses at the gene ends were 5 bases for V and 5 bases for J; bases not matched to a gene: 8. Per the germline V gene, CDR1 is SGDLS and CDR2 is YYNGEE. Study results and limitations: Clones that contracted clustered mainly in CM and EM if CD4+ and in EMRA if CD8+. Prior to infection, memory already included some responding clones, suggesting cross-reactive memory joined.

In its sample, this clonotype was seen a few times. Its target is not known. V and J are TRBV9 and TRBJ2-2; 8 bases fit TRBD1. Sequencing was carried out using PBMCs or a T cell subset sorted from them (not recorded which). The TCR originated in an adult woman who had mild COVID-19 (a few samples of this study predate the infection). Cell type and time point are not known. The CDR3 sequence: CASSDRGARTGELFF. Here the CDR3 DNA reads TGTGCCAGCAGTGACAGGGGCGCTAGGACCGGGGAGCTGTTTTTT.